This TCR beta chain was observed in a study of blood T cell repertoires in COVID-19. Trimming shortened V by 0 bases and J by 2 bases, and 15 bases separated the two germline ends. The CDR3 runs 17 residues. The V gene's germline CDR1 is SGHNT and CDR2 YYREEE (reference sequence). Original data processing: Counts of nucleated cells, estimated from reference gene primer amplification, were obtained. Only in-frame clones appear in the TCRdb table, and some are missing; sequencing was by immunoSEQ multiplex PCR. V and J calls plus clone size are reproduced from that table; the DNA served to infer D and trimming. The table records 200,000 to 250,000 clones, 70% to 85% of them present only once.

The specimen sequenced was peripheral blood. The TCR comes from a man older than 75 with acute or convalescent COVID-19. This chain links TRBV5-4 with TRBJ1-5; possibly TRBD1 for D (5 bases). CDR3 in amino acids: CASSLEGHPGGNQPQHF. Here the CDR3 DNA reads TGTGCCAGCAGCTTGGAGGGGCACCCGGGTGGCAATCAGCCCCAGCATTTT.